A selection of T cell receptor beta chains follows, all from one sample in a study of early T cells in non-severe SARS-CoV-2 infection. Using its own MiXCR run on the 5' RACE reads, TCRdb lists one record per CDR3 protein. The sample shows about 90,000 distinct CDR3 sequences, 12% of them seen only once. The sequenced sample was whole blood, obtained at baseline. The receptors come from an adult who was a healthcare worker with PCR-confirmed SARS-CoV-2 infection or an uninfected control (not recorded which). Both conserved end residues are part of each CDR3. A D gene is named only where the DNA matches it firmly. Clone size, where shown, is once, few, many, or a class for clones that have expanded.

CDR3aa: CASSVGMTDTQYF
CDR3nt: TGCGCCAGCAGCGTGGGCATGACAGATACGCAGTATTTT
j_gene: TRBJ2-3
v_gene: TRBV5-1
abundance: NA
d_gene: NA

CDR3aa: CASSPMTETQYF
CDR3nt: TGTGCCAGCTCACCAATGACCGAGACCCAGTACTTC
j_gene: TRBJ2-5
v_gene: TRBV18
abundance: few
d_gene: NA

CDR3aa: CAISESRDRNSPLHF
CDR3nt: TGTGCCATCAGTGAGAGCCGGGACAGAAATTCACCCCTCCACTTT
j_gene: TRBJ1-6
v_gene: TRBV10-3
abundance: NA
d_gene: TRBD1

CDR3aa: CASSTRRRLLLTDTQYF
CDR3nt: TGTGCCAGCAGTACCCGCAGGCGCTTACTACTCACAGATACGCAGTATTTT
j_gene: TRBJ2-3
v_gene: TRBV28
abundance: few
d_gene: NA

CDR3aa: CASSFSVVREF
CDR3nt: TGTGCCAGCAGTTTCTCTGTAGTTCGTGAGTTC
j_gene: TRBJ2-7
v_gene: TRBV28
abundance: many
d_gene: NA

CDR3aa: CSARTSGGNIAKNIQYF
CDR3nt: TGCAGTGCACGGACTAGCGGGGGTAATATAGCCAAAAACATTCAGTACTTC
j_gene: TRBJ2-4
v_gene: TRBV20-1
abundance: few
d_gene: TRBD2

CDR3aa: CSHKKMGNTEAFF
CDR3nt: TGCAGCCATAAAAAAATGGGGAACACTGAAGCTTTCTTT
j_gene: TRBJ1-1
v_gene: TRBV20-1
abundance: few
d_gene: NA

CDR3aa: CASSLDPRSEAFF
CDR3nt: TGTGCCAGCAGCTTAGACCCTAGGTCTGAAGCTTTCTTT
j_gene: TRBJ1-1
v_gene: TRBV7-9
abundance: NA
d_gene: NA

CDR3aa: CASSLPASELSEAFF
CDR3nt: TGTGCCAGCAGCTTACCGGCATCCGAGTTATCTGAAGCTTTCTTT
j_gene: TRBJ1-1
v_gene: TRBV7-9
abundance: NA
d_gene: NA

CDR3aa: CSARSQTGLAGGHALEQYF
CDR3nt: TGCAGTGCTAGATCTCAAACCGGACTAGCGGGGGGCCACGCTCTCGAGCAGTACTTC
j_gene: TRBJ2-7
v_gene: TRBV20-1
abundance: few
d_gene: TRBD2

CDR3aa: CASSIFRTGGNYEQYF
CDR3nt: TGTGCCAGTAGTATTTTTCGGACAGGGGGAAACTACGAGCAGTACTTC
j_gene: TRBJ2-7
v_gene: TRBV19
abundance: NA
d_gene: TRBD1

CDR3aa: CASSLQGAFSGNTIYF
CDR3nt: TGTGCCAGCAGCTTACAAGGGGCCTTCTCTGGAAACACCATATATTTT
j_gene: TRBJ1-3
v_gene: TRBV7-6
abundance: few
d_gene: NA

CDR3aa: CASSPIPGAADTGELFF
CDR3nt: TGTGCCAGCAGCCCGATACCGGGGGCGGCGGACACCGGGGAGCTGTTTTTT
j_gene: TRBJ2-2
v_gene: TRBV7-6
abundance: NA
d_gene: NA

CDR3aa: CSAEGTGTEAFF
CDR3nt: TGCAGTGCTGAAGGGACCGGCACTGAAGCTTTCTTT
j_gene: TRBJ1-1
v_gene: TRBV20-1
abundance: NA
d_gene: NA

CDR3aa: CASTSPSKTDTQYF
CDR3nt: TGTGCCAGCACCTCCCCATCTAAAACAGATACGCAGTATTTT
j_gene: TRBJ2-3
v_gene: TRBV6-5
abundance: many
d_gene: NA

CDR3aa: CAWSGKDSSYEQYF
CDR3nt: TGTGCCTGGAGTGGAAAGGACAGCTCCTACGAGCAGTACTTC
j_gene: TRBJ2-7
v_gene: TRBV30
abundance: many
d_gene: NA

CDR3aa: CASSLTLLYGYTF
CDR3nt: TGTGCCAGCAGCCTAACACTCCTCTATGGCTACACCTTC
j_gene: TRBJ1-2
v_gene: TRBV7-8
abundance: few
d_gene: NA

CDR3aa: CASSHRGDQPQHF
CDR3nt: TGTGCCAGCAGCCACCGAGGGGATCAGCCCCAGCATTTT
j_gene: TRBJ1-5
v_gene: TRBV3-1
abundance: NA
d_gene: NA

CDR3aa: CASSLAGDYGYTF
CDR3nt: TGTGCCAGCAGCTTGGCGGGGGACTATGGCTACACCTTC
j_gene: TRBJ1-2
v_gene: TRBV5-5
abundance: many
d_gene: NA

CDR3aa: CASSETVLGGEAFF
CDR3nt: TGCGCCAGCAGTGAGACGGTGCTAGGTGGTGAAGCTTTCTTT
j_gene: TRBJ1-1
v_gene: TRBV10-2
abundance: few
d_gene: NA

CDR3aa: CAWSVGGFVGELFF
CDR3nt: TGTGCCTGGAGTGTAGGAGGGTTCGTCGGGGAGCTGTTTTTT
j_gene: TRBJ2-2
v_gene: TRBV30
abundance: NA
d_gene: NA

CDR3aa: CASSVLDRGAEAFF
CDR3nt: TGTGCCAGCAGCGTACTAGACAGGGGGGCTGAAGCTTTCTTT
j_gene: TRBJ1-1
v_gene: TRBV9
abundance: many
d_gene: TRBD1

CDR3aa: CAISDPGLPKETQYF
CDR3nt: TGTGCCATCAGTGACCCGGGACTTCCCAAGGAGACCCAGTACTTC
j_gene: TRBJ2-5
v_gene: TRBV10-3
abundance: many
d_gene: NA

CDR3aa: CASSWGRLAGTDTQYF
CDR3nt: TGTGCCAGCAGTTGGGGGAGACTAGCGGGCACAGATACGCAGTATTTT
j_gene: TRBJ2-3
v_gene: TRBV12-3/TRBV12-4
abundance: many
d_gene: TRBD2

CDR3aa: CASSTGQGLYNSPLHF
CDR3nt: TGTGCCAGCAGTACGGGACAGGGGCTCTATAATTCACCCCTCCACTTT
j_gene: TRBJ1-6
v_gene: TRBV5-6
abundance: few
d_gene: TRBD1

CDR3aa: CATKEGSNTGELFF
CDR3nt: TGTGCCACCAAGGAGGGTTCGAACACCGGGGAGCTGTTTTTT
j_gene: TRBJ2-2
v_gene: TRBV24-1
abundance: many
d_gene: NA

CDR3aa: CASRPDSQNEKLFF
CDR3nt: TGTGCCAGCAGGCCGGACAGCCAGAATGAAAAACTGTTTTTT
j_gene: TRBJ1-4
v_gene: TRBV12-3/TRBV12-4
abundance: NA
d_gene: NA

CDR3aa: CASSPTIRTLSGTEAFF
CDR3nt: TGTGCCAGCAGCCCTACCATCCGGACGTTATCGGGCACTGAAGCTTTCTTT
j_gene: TRBJ1-1
v_gene: TRBV4-2
abundance: few
d_gene: NA

CDR3aa: CAYSITGGNRLPQHF
CDR3nt: TGTGCCTATTCTATCACCGGAGGGAATAGATTGCCCCAGCATTTT
j_gene: TRBJ1-5
v_gene: TRBV5-4
abundance: many
d_gene: NA

CDR3aa: CASSIRPAVQETQYF
CDR3nt: TGTGCCAGTAGTATACGTCCAGCGGTCCAAGAGACCCAGTACTTC
j_gene: TRBJ2-5
v_gene: TRBV19
abundance: many
d_gene: NA

CDR3aa: CASSSGDLNSPLHF
CDR3nt: TGCGCCAGCAGCTCGGGGGACCTAAATTCACCCCTCCACTTT
j_gene: TRBJ1-6
v_gene: TRBV5-1
abundance: few
d_gene: NA

CDR3aa: CASSESWVASTDTQYF
CDR3nt: TGCGCCAGCAGTGAGTCTTGGGTGGCTAGCACAGATACGCAGTATTTT
j_gene: TRBJ2-3
v_gene: TRBV10-2
abundance: few
d_gene: NA

CDR3aa: CATSDNAQGNTEAFF
CDR3nt: TGTGCCACCAGTGACAATGCACAGGGCAACACTGAAGCTTTCTTT
j_gene: TRBJ1-1
v_gene: TRBV24-1
abundance: many
d_gene: NA

CDR3aa: CAWTTGGNEQYF
CDR3nt: TGTGCCTGGACCACAGGGGGCAACGAGCAGTACTTC
j_gene: TRBJ2-7
v_gene: TRBV30
abundance: NA
d_gene: TRBD1

CDR3aa: CASSLIAGVNTGELFF
CDR3nt: TGTGCCAGCAGTTTAATAGCGGGAGTGAACACCGGGGAGCTGTTTTTT
j_gene: TRBJ2-2
v_gene: TRBV6-5
abundance: NA
d_gene: TRBD2

CDR3aa: CSARKAGTGGDQETQYF
CDR3nt: TGCAGTGCTAGAAAGGCTGGGACAGGGGGTGATCAAGAGACCCAGTACTTC
j_gene: TRBJ2-5
v_gene: TRBV20-1
abundance: many
d_gene: TRBD1

CDR3aa: CASSQGTGGAYSPLHF
CDR3nt: TGCGCCAGCAGCCAGGGGACAGGGGGGGCCTATTCACCCCTCCACTTT
j_gene: TRBJ1-6
v_gene: TRBV4-1
abundance: NA
d_gene: TRBD1

CDR3aa: CASSLGLLFGSTDTQYF
CDR3nt: TGCGCCAGCAGCTTGGGCCTCCTCTTTGGTAGCACAGATACGCAGTATTTT
j_gene: TRBJ2-3
v_gene: TRBV5-1
abundance: many
d_gene: NA

CDR3aa: CAISDGGLAGRRQQFF
CDR3nt: TGTGCCATCAGTGATGGTGGCCTAGCGGGACGGAGGCAGCAGTTCTTC
j_gene: TRBJ2-1
v_gene: TRBV10-3
abundance: many
d_gene: TRBD2

CDR3aa: CASRGDRGPEKLFF
CDR3nt: TGTGCCAGCAGGGGGGACAGGGGACCTGAAAAACTGTTTTTT
j_gene: TRBJ1-4
v_gene: TRBV12-3/TRBV12-4
abundance: few
d_gene: TRBD1

CDR3aa: CSAYSQAGSGTDEQYF
CDR3nt: TGCAGTGCTTACTCCCAGGCTGGTAGCGGGACGGACGAGCAGTACTTC
j_gene: TRBJ2-7
v_gene: TRBV20-1
abundance: few
d_gene: TRBD2

CDR3aa: CASSLLSSSVTDTQYF
CDR3nt: TGTGCCAGCAGCTTACTTAGCAGCTCAGTCACAGATACGCAGTATTTT
j_gene: TRBJ2-3
v_gene: TRBV7-9
abundance: NA
d_gene: NA